These 30 T cell receptor beta chains originate from one sample sequenced in a study of naive and memory T cell subsets. Both TRBC1 and TRBC2 were covered by a beta constant-region primer of two equimolar oligonucleotides. TCRdb processed the UMI-ligation and nested PCR reads anew with MiXCR; each CDR3 protein has one entry. The sample consists of around 160,000 distinct CDR3 sequences, approximately 15% of them appearing once. The sample consisted of naive CD4+ T cells from blood. These receptor sequences come from a human donor in good health.

This chain links TRBV28 with TRBJ2-7; D is unclear. Germline V CDR1 and CDR2: MDHEN, SYDVKM. This CDR3 contains 13 residues. Trimming shortened V by 8 bases and J by 4 bases, and 15 bases separated the two germline ends. CDR3 amino acids: CASGPGQQYEQYF. CDR3 sequence (DNA): TGTGCCAGCGGACCGGGCCAACAATACGAGCAGTACTTC.

This CDR3 is CASSRGGRSTNTGELFF. Here the CDR3 DNA reads TGCGCCAGCAGCAGGGGGGGCCGATCTACGAACACCGGGGAGCTGTTTTTT. The chain employs TRBV5-1 and TRBJ2-2; D possibly corresponds to TRBD2 (7 bases). The germline CDR1 and CDR2 sequences are SGHRS and YFSETQ. This CDR3 comprises 17 residues. Trimming stripped 4 bases from V and 0 bases from J, with 16 bases between.

V and J are TRBV28 and TRBJ2-1; the match to TRBD2 covers 8 bases. The length of the CDR3 is 15 residues. Germline lookup yields CDR1 MDHEN and CDR2 SYDVKM. The J segment lost 5 bases and the V segment lost 5 bases, leaving 8 bases of the junction unmatched. The CDR3 loop is CASSGGRRSHNEQFF. The CDR3 region has the DNA TGTGCCAGCAGTGGCGGGAGGCGTTCCCACAATGAGCAGTTCTTC. The full variable domain, in which reference TRBV28 and TRBJ2-1 provide the parts outside the CDR3, is DVKVTQSSRYLVKRTGEKVFLECVQDMDHENMFWYRQDPGLGLRLIYFSYDVKMKEKGDIPEGYSVSREKKERFSLILESASTNQTSMYLCASSGGRRSHNEQFFGPGTRLTVL.

A few counts support this clonotype. The gene calls are TRBV7-2 and TRBJ2-5, with 15 bases identical to TRBD2. Looked up from germline, CDR1 is SGHTA and CDR2 is FQGNSA. The CDR3 extends over 16 amino acids. V shed 5 bases, J shed 4 bases, and the junction held 5 bases outside the gene matches. CDR3 region: CASSGGLAGGRETQYF. CDR3 DNA: TGTGCCAGCAGCGGCGGACTAGCGGGAGGGAGAGAGACCCAGTACTTC.

This clonotype was seen a handful of times. The chain is built from TRBV11-2 and TRBJ1-6, with D tentatively TRBD1 (6 bases). This CDR3 has 15 residues. Germline V lookup: CDR1 SGHAT, CDR2 FQNNGV. V lost 2 bases to trimming and J lost 8 bases, with 13 bases between them. The CDR3, as DNA: TGTGCCAGCAGCTTAACCGGGACAAGTCATTCACCCCTCCACTTT. Translation gives CASSLTGTSHSPLHF.

This clonotype was seen a few times. V and J are TRBV12-3 or TRBV12-4 and TRBJ1-5, with 7 bases aligning to TRBD1. The CDR3 loop spans 16 amino acids. The junction had 11 bases not matched to a gene; V was cut back by 5 bases and J by 4 bases. CDR3 in DNA: TGTGCCAGCAGTCCCCGGAGCACAGGGGCAAATCAGCCCCAGCATTTT. Its translation is CASSPRSTGANQPQHF.

This clonotype showed up just a few times. The rearrangement uses TRBV20-1 and TRBJ2-4; D gene ambiguous. The V end lost 0 bases, the J end lost 4 bases, and 16 bases lay between the germline ends. The CDR3 has 16 amino acids. Looked up from germline, CDR1 is DFQATT and CDR2 is SNEGSKA (reference sequence). The CDR3 sequence is CSARDGLGSRKNIQYF. The CDR3 nucleotides read TGCAGTGCTAGAGATGGATTGGGCAGCAGAAAAAACATTCAGTACTTC.

The chain couples TRBV2 to TRBJ2-5; 14 bases are shared with TRBD2. CDR1 SNHLY and CDR2 FYNNEI come from the germline V gene. After removal of 3 bases from V and 5 bases from J, the junction contained 2 bases not matched to a gene. The CDR3 contains 15 residues. CDR3 in DNA: TGTGCCAGCAGTGAGGGACTAGCGGGAGTTGAGACCCAGTACTTC. It specifies CASSEGLAGVETQYF.

The CDR3 region has the DNA TGTGCCAGCAGCCAAGACGTGGCAGGCAATCAGCCCCAGCATTTT. Encoded protein: CASSQDVAGNQPQHF. The chain carries TRBV3-1 and TRBJ1-5; D is ambiguous. CDR1 is LGHDT and CDR2 is YNNKEL in the germline V gene (reference sequence). V was shortened by 0 bases and J by 2 bases, with 8 bases between the two germline ends. The CDR3 is made up of 15 amino acids.

This CDR3 is CASSYATSGRAPVNEQFF. The CDR3 nucleotides are TGTGCCAGCAGTTACGCGACTAGCGGGAGGGCCCCGGTCAATGAGCAGTTCTTC. The V call is TRBV6-2 or TRBV6-3, the J call TRBJ2-1, with 14 bases that match TRBD2. Per germline, CDR1 MNHEY and CDR2 SVGEGT. Unmatched junction bases numbered 9, after V lost 2 bases and J lost 6 bases. The CDR3 consists of 18 residues.

This clonotype showed up many times. The genes are TRBV20-1 and TRBJ1-1; possible D gene TRBD1, 5 bases. Trimming took off 0 bases at V and 4 bases at J, with 9 bases between the two ends. Germline lookup yields CDR1 DFQATT and CDR2 SNEGSKA (reference sequence). The CDR3 has 13 amino acids. CDR3 coding DNA: TGCAGTGCTAGAGACGGGGGTATCACTGAAGCTTTCTTT. This encodes CSARDGGITEAFF.

J is TRBJ2-5 and V is TRBV7-2; D is undetermined. Germline V gene data show CDR1 as SGHTA and CDR2 as FQGNSA. Trimming cost V 4 bases and J 2 bases, with 5 bases left between them. The CDR3 runs to 12 residues. The CDR3 nucleotides are TGTGCCAGCAGCTCAATTCAAGAGACCCAGTACTTC. It translates to CASSSIQETQYF.

This clonotype was counted ten times or more. This rearrangement joins TRBV20-1 to TRBJ1-1; D unresolved. Trimming removed 2 bases at V and 2 bases at J, with 3 bases between. The CDR3 runs 11 residues. Germline V gene data show CDR1 as DFQATT and CDR2 as SNEGSKA (reference sequence). CDR3 in DNA: TGCAGTGCTAGACGAAACACTGAAGCTTTCTTT. Its translation is CSARRNTEAFF.

The chain uses TRBV20-1 and TRBJ2-1, with D unclear. Germline V lookup: CDR1 DFQATT, CDR2 SNEGSKA (reference sequence). Trimming stripped 6 bases from V and 3 bases from J, with 18 bases between. The CDR3 consists of 15 residues. CDR3 coding DNA: TGCAGTGCCCCCCCCTCGGGCGGCCTCTACAATGAGCAGTTCTTC. Its protein is CSAPPSGGLYNEQFF.

The V call is TRBV29-1, the J call TRBJ2-4; D not certain. The CDR3 spans 12 residues. Trimming took off 8 bases at V and 8 bases at J, with 16 bases between the two ends. Germline values: CDR1 SQVTM, CDR2 ANQGSEA. CDR3 nucleotides: TGCAGCTTTGTTTGGACGTCGGACATTCAGTACTTC. Translation gives CSFVWTSDIQYF.

V usage is TRBV30 and J usage is TRBJ1-5; D unclear. The germline gives CDR1 GTSNPN, CDR2 SVGIG (reference sequence). The V end was cut by 0 bases, the J end by 4 bases, with 7 bases between. This CDR3 is 13 amino acids long. The CDR3 spells CAWSVGRNQPQHF. The CDR3 DNA reads TGTGCCTGGAGTGTAGGGCGAAATCAGCCCCAGCATTTT.

This clonotype was found many times. Its ends do not fully match the called genes, so a read error is possible. V is TRBV12-3 or TRBV12-4 and J is TRBJ2-7; unclear D gene. This CDR3 has 11 amino acids. CDR3 nucleotides: TGTGCCAGCAGCTTAGGCTACGAGCAGTACTTC. The encoded protein is CASSLGYEQYF.

This clonotype was detected a few times. The junction does not match germline at one end; this may be a read error. This chain uses TRBV15 with TRBJ1-5, with 7 bases fitting TRBD1. The CDR3 spans 16 residues. CDR1 is LNHNV, CDR2 YYDKDF, per germline (reference sequence). The CDR3 loop is CATSRGYLSSNQPQHF. The CDR3 DNA is TGTGCCACGAGCAGGGGGTATCTCAGTAGCAATCAGCCCCAGCATTTT.

The chain links TRBV6-1 to TRBJ1-1; D is unresolved. CDR1 and CDR2 (germline): MNHNS, SASEGT. Between the trimmed V and J ends, which lost 8 bases and 1 base, there was a span of 17 bases. The CDR3 has 15 amino acids. The CDR3 loop is CASHYRAKPNTEAFF. The CDR3 nucleotides are TGTGCCAGCCATTACCGGGCCAAGCCGAACACTGAAGCTTTCTTT.

The chain couples TRBV5-1 to TRBJ2-5; D possibly corresponds to TRBD2 (5 bases). CDR3 size: 14 residues. Germline V lookup: CDR1 SGHRS, CDR2 YFSETQ. Trimming took 0 bases from V and 5 from J, leaving 11 bases between them. CDR3 nucleotide sequence: TGCGCCAGCAGCTTGGGAACTAGACTGGAGACCCAGTACTTC. It yields the protein CASSLGTRLETQYF.

This clonotype was found a few times. The genes are TRBV29-1 and TRBJ1-1; D gene unclear. The germline V gene has CDR1 SQVTM and CDR2 ANQGSEA. CDR3 length: 12 amino acids. V shed 7 bases and J shed 1 base, with 10 bases lying between them. CDR3 DNA sequence: TGCAGCGCATACACACCGAACACTGAAGCTTTCTTT. It codes for CSAYTPNTEAFF. Full variable domain (outside the CDR3, taken from reference TRBV29-1 and TRBJ1-1): SAVISQKPSRDICQRGTSLTIQCQVDSQVTMMFWYRQQPGQSLTLIATANQGSEATYESGFVIDKFPISRPNLTFSTLTVSNMSPEDSSIYLCSAYTPNTEAFFGQGTRLTVV.

The V gene is TRBV5-1, the J gene TRBJ1-1; a weak D match, TRBD1 (6 bases). This CDR3 has 14 amino acids. V lost 4 bases and J 5 bases, leaving 15 bases between the germline ends. The germline V gene encodes CDR1 SGHRS and CDR2 YFSETQ. The CDR3 coding sequence is TGCGCCAGCAGCATACAGGGAGGCGAAACTGAAGCTTTCTTT. Protein: CASSIQGGETEAFF.

This clonotype was detected a few times. This chain joins TRBV7-2 and TRBJ2-7; 8 bases line up with TRBD2. Germline trimming cut 1 base from V and 3 bases from J; bases unmatched to any gene: 5. CDR1 is SGHTA, CDR2 FQGNSA, per germline. The CDR3 runs 15 residues. The CDR3, as DNA: TGTGCCAGCAGCTTAGTACTAGCGGAAGGCTACGAGCAGTACTTC. Translating it yields CASSLVLAEGYEQYF.

This clonotype has only one observation. The chain combines TRBV29-1 with TRBJ2-1, with 12 bases identical to TRBD2. J was trimmed by 6 bases and V by 7 bases; bases with no gene match: 7. Germline V lookup: CDR1 SQVTM, CDR2 ANQGSEA. The CDR3 is made up of 14 amino acids. CDR3 DNA: TGCAGCGCGGCGACTAGCGGGAGTTCCAATGAGCAGTTCTTC. Amino acid sequence: CSAATSGSSNEQFF.

This clonotype appeared a few times. The genes are TRBV28 and TRBJ2-7; 7 bases are shared with TRBD2. The V segment lost 2 bases and the J segment 4 bases; nucleotides outside the gene matches: 5. Germline V gene sequence: CDR1 MDHEN, CDR2 SYDVKM. This CDR3 has 14 residues. Here the CDR3 reads CASSLMGGVYEQYF. CDR3 nucleotides: TGTGCCAGCAGTTTAATGGGAGGGGTATACGAGCAGTACTTC.

The chain couples TRBV7-2 to TRBJ2-1; 12 bases fit TRBD2. Trimming cost V 6 bases and J 9 bases; bases outside gene matches: 3. There are 13 residues in the CDR3. CDR1 is SGHTA, CDR2 FQGNSA, per germline. The CDR3 DNA is TGTGCCAGCAGTACTAGCGGGAGGACTGAGCAGTTCTTC. As protein: CASSTSGRTEQFF.

This clonotype was picked up a small number of times. The chain links TRBV30 to TRBJ2-7; 12 bases are shared with TRBD2. CDR1 is GTSNPN, CDR2 SVGIG, per germline (reference sequence). The CDR3 is made up of 15 amino acids. Trimming cost V 3 bases and J 2 bases; bases outside gene matches: 5. The CDR3 sequence: CAWRVWTSGAYEQYF. The CDR3 DNA reads TGTGCCTGGAGGGTTTGGACTAGCGGGGCCTACGAGCAGTACTTC.

J is TRBJ2-5 and V is TRBV28; possibly TRBD1 or TRBD2 for D (5 bases each). V was cut by 3 bases and J by 5 bases, with 13 bases left in between. The CDR3 loop spans 14 amino acids. Per germline, CDR1 MDHEN and CDR2 SYDVKM. CDR3 amino acids: CASSLFGAVETQYF. Written as DNA, the CDR3 is TGTGCCAGCAGTTTGTTCGGGGCGGTGGAGACCCAGTACTTC.

This clonotype was seen a handful of times. This chain uses TRBV7-3 with TRBJ2-1; D uncertain. This CDR3 region has 15 residues. CDR1 is SGHTA and CDR2 is FQGTGA in the germline V gene. Trimming took off 3 bases at V and 8 bases at J, with 17 bases between the two ends. Written as DNA, the CDR3 is TGTGCCAGCAGCTTGCAGAGCTTAGGTTGGGATGAGCAGTTCTTC. Encoded protein: CASSLQSLGWDEQFF.

This clonotype was seen a few times. The V and J genes are TRBV5-1 and TRBJ2-5; 8 bases fit TRBD1. CDR1 SGHRS and CDR2 YFSETQ come from the germline V gene. This CDR3 contains 15 residues. The V gene end was trimmed by 4 bases and the J gene end by 4 bases; junction bases not matched to a gene: 9. DNA of the CDR3: TGCGCCAGCAGCCCCGGACAGGGCCCAGGAGAGACCCAGTACTTC. This translates into CASSPGQGPGETQYF.